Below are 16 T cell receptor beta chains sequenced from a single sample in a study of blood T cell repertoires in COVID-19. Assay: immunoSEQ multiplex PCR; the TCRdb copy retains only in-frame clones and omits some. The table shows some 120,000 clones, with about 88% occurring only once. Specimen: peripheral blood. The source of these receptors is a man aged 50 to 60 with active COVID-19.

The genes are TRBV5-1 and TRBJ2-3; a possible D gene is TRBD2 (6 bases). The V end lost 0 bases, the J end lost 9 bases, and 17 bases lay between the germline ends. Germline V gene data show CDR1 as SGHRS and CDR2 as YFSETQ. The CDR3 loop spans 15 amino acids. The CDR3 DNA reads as TGCGCCAGCAGCTTGGAGGTGGGAGGCACAAGGACGCAGTATTTT. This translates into CASSLEVGGTRTQYF.

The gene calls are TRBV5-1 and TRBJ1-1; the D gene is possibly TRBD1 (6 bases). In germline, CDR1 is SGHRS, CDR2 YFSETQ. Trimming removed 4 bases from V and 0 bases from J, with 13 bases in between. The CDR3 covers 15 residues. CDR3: CASSRAGTMNTEAFF. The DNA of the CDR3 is TGCGCCAGCAGCCGAGCCGGGACAATGAACACTGAAGCTTTCTTT.

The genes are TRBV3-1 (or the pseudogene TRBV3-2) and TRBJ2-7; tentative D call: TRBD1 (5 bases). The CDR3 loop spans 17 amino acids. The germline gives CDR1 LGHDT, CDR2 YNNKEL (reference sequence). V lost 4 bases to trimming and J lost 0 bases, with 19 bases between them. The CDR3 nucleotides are TGTGCCAGCAGCCCGATTTTCCTGACAGTCAACTCCTACGAGCAGTACTTC. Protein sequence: CASSPIFLTVNSYEQYF.

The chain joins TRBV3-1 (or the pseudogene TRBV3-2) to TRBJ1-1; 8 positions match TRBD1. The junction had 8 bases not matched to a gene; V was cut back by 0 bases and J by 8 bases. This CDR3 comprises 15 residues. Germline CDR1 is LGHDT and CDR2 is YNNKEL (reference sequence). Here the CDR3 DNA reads TGTGCCAGCAGCCAAGATTCGGACAGGGTCGGGGAAGCTTTCTTT. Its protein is CASSQDSDRVGEAFF.

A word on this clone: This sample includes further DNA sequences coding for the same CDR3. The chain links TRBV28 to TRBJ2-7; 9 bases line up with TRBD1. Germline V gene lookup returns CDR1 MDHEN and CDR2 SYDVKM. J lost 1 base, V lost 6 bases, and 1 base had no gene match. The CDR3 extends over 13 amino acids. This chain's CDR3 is CASRGQGSYEQYV. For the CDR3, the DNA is TGTGCCAGCAGGGGACAGGGTTCCTACGAGCAGTACGTC.

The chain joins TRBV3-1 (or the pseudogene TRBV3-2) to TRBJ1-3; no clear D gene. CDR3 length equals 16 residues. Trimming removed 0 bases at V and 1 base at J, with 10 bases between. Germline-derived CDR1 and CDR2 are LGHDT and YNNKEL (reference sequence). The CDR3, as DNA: TGTGCCAGCAGCCAAGAAGGACTGTTATCTGGAAACACCATATATTTT. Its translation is CASSQEGLLSGNTIYF.

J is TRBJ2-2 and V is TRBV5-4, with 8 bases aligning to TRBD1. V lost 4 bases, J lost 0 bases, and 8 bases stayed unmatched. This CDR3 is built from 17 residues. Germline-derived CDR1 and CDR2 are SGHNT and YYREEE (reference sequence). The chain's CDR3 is CASSPSGQAANTGELFF. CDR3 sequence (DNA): TGTGCCAGCAGCCCCTCGGGACAGGCTGCGAACACCGGGGAGCTGTTTTTT.

The CDR3 sequence: CASKSKETGKYGYTF. CDR3 nucleotide sequence: TGTGCCAGCAAAAGTAAGGAGACAGGCAAATATGGCTACACCTTC. This chain links TRBV2 with TRBJ1-2; D possibly corresponds to TRBD1 (6 bases). The CDR3 contains 15 residues. Germline CDR1 and CDR2: SNHLY and FYNNEI. V was clipped by 7 bases and J by 5 bases, with 20 bases between them. Together with reference TRBV2 and TRBJ1-2, the CDR3 gives the full variable domain: EPEVTQTPSHQVTQMGQEVILRCVPISNHLYFYWYRQILGQKVEFLVSFYNNEISEKSEIFDDQFSVERPDGSNFTLKIRSTKLEDSAMYFCASKSKETGKYGYTFGSGTRLTVV.

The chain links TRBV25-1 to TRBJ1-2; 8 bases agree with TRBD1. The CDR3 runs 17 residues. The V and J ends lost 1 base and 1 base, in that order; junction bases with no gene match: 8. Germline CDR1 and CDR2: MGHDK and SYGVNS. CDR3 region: CASSEWPGGSLNYGYTF. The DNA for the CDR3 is TGTGCCAGCAGTGAATGGCCAGGGGGCAGCCTTAACTATGGCTACACCTTC.

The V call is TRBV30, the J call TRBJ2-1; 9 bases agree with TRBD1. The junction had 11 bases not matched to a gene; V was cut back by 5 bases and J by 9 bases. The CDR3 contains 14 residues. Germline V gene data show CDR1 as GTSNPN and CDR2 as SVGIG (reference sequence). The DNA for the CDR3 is TGTGCCTGGCGTGGCTCCGGGACAGGGACTGAGCAGTTCTTC. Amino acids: CAWRGSGTGTEQFF.

DNA of the CDR3: TGTGCCAGCAGTGAAGAAATCAAGCAGGTACCGTTCTTC. This sequence encodes CASSEEIKQVPFF. This chain uses TRBV6-1 with TRBJ2-1; no clear D gene. This CDR3 contains 13 residues. Trimming took off 1 base at V and 15 bases at J, with 16 bases between the two ends. Germline V gives CDR1 MNHNS, CDR2 SASEGT.

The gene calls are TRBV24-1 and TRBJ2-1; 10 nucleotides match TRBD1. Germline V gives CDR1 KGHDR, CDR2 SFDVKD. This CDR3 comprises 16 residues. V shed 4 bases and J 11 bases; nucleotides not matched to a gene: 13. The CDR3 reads CATSETGGVMNTKQFF. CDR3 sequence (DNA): TGTGCCACCAGTGAGACAGGGGGCGTAATGAACACCAAGCAGTTCTTC.

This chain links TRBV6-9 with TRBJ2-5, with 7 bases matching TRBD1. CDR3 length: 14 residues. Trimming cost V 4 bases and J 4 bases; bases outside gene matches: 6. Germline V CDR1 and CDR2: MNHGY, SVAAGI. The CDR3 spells CASSSYRGSETQYF. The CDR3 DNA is TGTGCCAGCAGTTCATACAGGGGATCAGAGACCCAGTACTTC.

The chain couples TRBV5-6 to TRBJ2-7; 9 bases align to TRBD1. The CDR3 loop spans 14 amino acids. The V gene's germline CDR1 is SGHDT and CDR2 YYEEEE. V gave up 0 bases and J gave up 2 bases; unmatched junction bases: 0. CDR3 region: CASSLGDRAYEQYF. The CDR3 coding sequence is TGTGCCAGCAGCTTGGGGGACAGGGCCTACGAGCAGTACTTC.

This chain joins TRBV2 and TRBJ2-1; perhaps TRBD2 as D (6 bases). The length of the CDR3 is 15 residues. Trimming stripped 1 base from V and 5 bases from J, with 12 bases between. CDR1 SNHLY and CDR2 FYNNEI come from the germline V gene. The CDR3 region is CASSEGLGAHNEQFF. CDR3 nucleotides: TGTGCCAGCAGTGAAGGACTAGGGGCCCACAATGAGCAGTTCTTC. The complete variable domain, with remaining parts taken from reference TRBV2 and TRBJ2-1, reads EPEVTQTPSHQVTQMGQEVILRCVPISNHLYFYWYRQILGQKVEFLVSFYNNEISEKSEIFDDQFSVERPDGSNFTLKIRSTKLEDSAMYFCASSEGLGAHNEQFFGPGTRLTVL.

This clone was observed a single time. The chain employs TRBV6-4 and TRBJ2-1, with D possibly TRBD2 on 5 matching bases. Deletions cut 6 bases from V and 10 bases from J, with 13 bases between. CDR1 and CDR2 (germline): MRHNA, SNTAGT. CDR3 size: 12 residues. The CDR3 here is CASSPQEEEQFF. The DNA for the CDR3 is TGTGCCAGCAGCCCCCAGGAGGAGGAGCAGTTCTTC.